The rows below give T cell receptor beta chains drawn from one sample of a study of early T cells in non-severe SARS-CoV-2 infection. MiXCR, applied by TCRdb to the 5' RACE reads, yields one record per CDR3 protein. Here the sample spans 50,000 to 60,000 distinct CDR3 sequences, around 9.7% being singletons. What was sequenced was whole blood. These receptors were collected from an adult who was a healthcare worker with PCR-confirmed SARS-CoV-2 infection or an uninfected control (not recorded which). Both conserved end residues are part of each CDR3. The order of the fields is CDR3 length, J gene, V gene, D gene, clone size, CDR3 protein, CDR3 DNA. D genes are given only for firm matches. Not all rows give a size; the values are once, few, many and, for expanded clones, a class.

CDR3 length: 14; J gene: TRBJ1-1; V gene: TRBV11-2; D gene: TRBD1; clone size: many; CDR3 protein: CASSWDRRNTEAFF; CDR3 DNA: TGTGCCAGCAGCTGGGACAGGCGGAACACTGAAGCTTTCTTT
CDR3 length: 13; J gene: TRBJ2-3; V gene: TRBV7-9; D gene: .; clone size: many; CDR3 protein: CASSPPDGDTQYF; CDR3 DNA: TGTGCCAGCAGCCCCCCGGATGGAGATACGCAGTATTTT
CDR3 length: 15; J gene: TRBJ2-5; V gene: TRBV18; D gene: TRBD1; clone size: many; CDR3 protein: CASSPSRDSLETQYF; CDR3 DNA: TGTGCCAGCTCACCGAGCAGGGACAGCCTAGAGACCCAGTACTTC
CDR3 length: 14; J gene: TRBJ2-3; V gene: TRBV7-8; D gene: .; clone size: few; CDR3 protein: CASSLKGNLDTQYF; CDR3 DNA: TGTGCCAGCAGCTTAAAGGGTAATCTGGATACGCAGTATTTT
CDR3 length: 12; J gene: TRBJ2-7; V gene: TRBV3-1; D gene: TRBD1; clone size: .; CDR3 protein: CASRTGGSEQYF; CDR3 DNA: TGTGCCAGCAGGACAGGGGGGAGCGAGCAGTACTTC
CDR3 length: 16; J gene: TRBJ2-1; V gene: TRBV5-1; D gene: TRBD2; clone size: many; CDR3 protein: CASTSGGSGGYNEQFF; CDR3 DNA: TGCGCCAGCACCTCGGGCGGGAGCGGGGGGTACAATGAGCAGTTCTTC
CDR3 length: 13; J gene: TRBJ1-1; V gene: TRBV20-1; D gene: .; clone size: many; CDR3 protein: CSARGGGDTEAFF; CDR3 DNA: TGCAGTGCCCGGGGAGGGGGAGACACTGAAGCTTTCTTT
CDR3 length: 14; J gene: TRBJ2-1; V gene: TRBV7-9; D gene: .; clone size: many; CDR3 protein: CASRRGQGPNEQFF; CDR3 DNA: TGTGCCAGCAGACGCGGTCAGGGCCCCAATGAGCAGTTCTTC
CDR3 length: 14; J gene: TRBJ2-2; V gene: TRBV7-9; D gene: TRBD2; clone size: few; CDR3 protein: CASKESGGHGELFF; CDR3 DNA: TGTGCCAGCAAGGAAAGCGGGGGGCACGGGGAGCTGTTTTTT
CDR3 length: 13; J gene: TRBJ2-7; V gene: TRBV5-1; D gene: .; clone size: many; CDR3 protein: CASSLRGSYEQYF; CDR3 DNA: TGCGCCAGCAGCTTACGGGGCTCCTACGAGCAGTACTTC
CDR3 length: 13; J gene: TRBJ1-2; V gene: TRBV12-3/TRBV12-4; D gene: TRBD1; clone size: few; CDR3 protein: CASSPPTGYGYTF; CDR3 DNA: TGTGCCAGCAGTCCGCCGACAGGGTATGGCTACACCTTC
CDR3 length: 14; J gene: TRBJ2-3; V gene: TRBV3-1; D gene: .; clone size: .; CDR3 protein: CASSQGDLRDTQYF; CDR3 DNA: TGTGCCAGCAGCCAAGGGGACCTGAGGGATACGCAGTATTTT
CDR3 length: 19; J gene: TRBJ1-4; V gene: TRBV5-1; D gene: .; clone size: few; CDR3 protein: CASRSRVAGQNSTNEKLFF; CDR3 DNA: TGCGCCAGCAGATCCCGGGTAGCGGGACAAAATTCAACTAATGAAAAACTGTTTTTT